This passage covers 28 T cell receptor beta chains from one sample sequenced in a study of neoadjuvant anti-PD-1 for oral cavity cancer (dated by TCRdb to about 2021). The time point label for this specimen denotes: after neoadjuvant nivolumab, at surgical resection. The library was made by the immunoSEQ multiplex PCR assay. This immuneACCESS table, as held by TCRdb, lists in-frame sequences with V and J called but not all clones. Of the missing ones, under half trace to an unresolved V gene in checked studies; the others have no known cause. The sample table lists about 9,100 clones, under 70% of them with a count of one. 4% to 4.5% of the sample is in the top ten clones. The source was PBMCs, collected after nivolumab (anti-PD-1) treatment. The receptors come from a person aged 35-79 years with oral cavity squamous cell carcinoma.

The CDR3 sequence: CASSGSGTSGPSDEQFF. The CDR3 coding sequence is TGTGCCAGCAGCGGATCCGGGACTAGCGGCCCATCGGATGAGCAGTTCTTC. V usage is TRBV9 and J usage is TRBJ2-1; 11 bases line up with TRBD2. The CDR3 has 17 residues. V gave up 3 bases and J gave up 8 bases; unmatched junction bases: 13. CDR1 and CDR2 (germline): SGDLS, YYNGEE.

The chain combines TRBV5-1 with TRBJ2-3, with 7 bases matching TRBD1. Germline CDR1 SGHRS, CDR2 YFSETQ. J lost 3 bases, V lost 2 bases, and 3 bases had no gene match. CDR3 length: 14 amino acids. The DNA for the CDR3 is TGCGCCAGCAGCTTAGGGGGCGCGACAGATACGCAGTATTTT. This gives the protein CASSLGGATDTQYF.

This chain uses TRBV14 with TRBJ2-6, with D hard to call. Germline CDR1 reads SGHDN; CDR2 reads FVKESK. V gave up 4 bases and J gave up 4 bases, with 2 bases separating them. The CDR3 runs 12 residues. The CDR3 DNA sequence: TGTGCCAGCAGCCTCGGGGCCAACGTCCTGACTTTC. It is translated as CASSLGANVLTF.

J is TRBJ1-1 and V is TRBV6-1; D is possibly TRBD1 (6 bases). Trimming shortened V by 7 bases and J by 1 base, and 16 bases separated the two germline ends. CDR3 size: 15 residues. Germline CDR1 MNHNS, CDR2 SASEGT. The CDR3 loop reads CASIDRSKGNTEAFF. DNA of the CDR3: TGTGCCAGCATCGACAGGTCGAAAGGGAACACTGAAGCTTTCTTT.

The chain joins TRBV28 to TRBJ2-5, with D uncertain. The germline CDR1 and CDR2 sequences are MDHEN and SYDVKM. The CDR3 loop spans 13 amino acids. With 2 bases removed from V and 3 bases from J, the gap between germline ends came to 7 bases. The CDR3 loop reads CASSLEQKETQYF. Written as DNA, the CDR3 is TGTGCCAGCAGTTTAGAACAGAAAGAGACCCAGTACTTC.

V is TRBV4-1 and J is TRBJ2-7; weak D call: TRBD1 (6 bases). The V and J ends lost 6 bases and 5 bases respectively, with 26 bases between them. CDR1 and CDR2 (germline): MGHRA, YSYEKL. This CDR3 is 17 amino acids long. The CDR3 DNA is TGCGCCAGCAGTCCCGACCTGGGGACACGAGGTCGCCACGAGCAGTACTTC. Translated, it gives CASSPDLGTRGRHEQYF.

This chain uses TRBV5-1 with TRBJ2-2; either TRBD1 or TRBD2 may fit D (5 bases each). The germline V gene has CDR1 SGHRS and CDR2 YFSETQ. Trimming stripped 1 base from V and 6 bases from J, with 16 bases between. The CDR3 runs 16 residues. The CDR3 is CASSLSVTGRAGELFF. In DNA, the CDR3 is TGCGCCAGCAGCTTGAGCGTGACGGGGCGGGCCGGGGAGCTGTTTTTT.

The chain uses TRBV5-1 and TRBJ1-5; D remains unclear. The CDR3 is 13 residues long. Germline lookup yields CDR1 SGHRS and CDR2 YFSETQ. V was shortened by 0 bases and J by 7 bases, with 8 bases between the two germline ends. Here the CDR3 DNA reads TGCGCCAGCAGCTTGGATTGGGCGCAGCCCCAGCATTTT. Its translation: CASSLDWAQPQHF.

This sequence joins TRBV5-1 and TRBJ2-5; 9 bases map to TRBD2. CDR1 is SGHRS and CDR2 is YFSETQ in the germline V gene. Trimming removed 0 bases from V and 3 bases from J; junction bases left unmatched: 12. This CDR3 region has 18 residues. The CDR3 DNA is TGCGCCAGCAGCTTGGCTCGGCTAGCGGGGACCGCCGAAGAGACCCAGTACTTC. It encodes CASSLARLAGTAEETQYF. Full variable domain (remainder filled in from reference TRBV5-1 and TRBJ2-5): KAGVTQTPRYLIKTRGQQVTLSCSPISGHRSVSWYQQTPGQGLQFLFEYFSETQRNKGNFPGRFSGRQFSNSRSEMNVSTLELGDSALYLCASSLARLAGTAEETQYFGPGTRLLVL.

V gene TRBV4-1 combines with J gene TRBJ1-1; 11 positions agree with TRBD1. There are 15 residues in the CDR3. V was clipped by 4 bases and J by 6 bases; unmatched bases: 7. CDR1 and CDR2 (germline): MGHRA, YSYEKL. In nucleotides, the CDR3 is TGCGCCAGCAGCCCCGGACAGGGGGCATACGCTGAAGCTTTCTTT. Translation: CASSPGQGAYAEAFF.

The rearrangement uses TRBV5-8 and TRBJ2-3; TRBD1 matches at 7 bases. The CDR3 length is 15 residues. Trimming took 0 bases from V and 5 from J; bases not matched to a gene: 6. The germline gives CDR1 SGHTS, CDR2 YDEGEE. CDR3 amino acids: CASSLEGALGDTQYF. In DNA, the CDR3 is TGTGCCAGCAGCTTGGAGGGGGCGCTAGGAGATACGCAGTATTTT.

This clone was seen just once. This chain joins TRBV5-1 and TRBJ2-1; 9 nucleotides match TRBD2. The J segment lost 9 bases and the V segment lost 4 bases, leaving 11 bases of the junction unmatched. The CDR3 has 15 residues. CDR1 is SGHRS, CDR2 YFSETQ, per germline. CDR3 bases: TGCGCCAGCAGCAGCCGTAGCGGGAGCATCGGTGAGCAGTTCTTC. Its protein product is CASSSRSGSIGEQFF.

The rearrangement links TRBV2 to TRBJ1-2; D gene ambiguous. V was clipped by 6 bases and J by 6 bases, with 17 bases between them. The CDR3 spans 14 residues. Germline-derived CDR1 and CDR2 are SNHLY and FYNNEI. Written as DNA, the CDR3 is TGTGCCAGCAGCGACCGGTCAAAGTGGGATGGCTACACCTTC. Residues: CASSDRSKWDGYTF.

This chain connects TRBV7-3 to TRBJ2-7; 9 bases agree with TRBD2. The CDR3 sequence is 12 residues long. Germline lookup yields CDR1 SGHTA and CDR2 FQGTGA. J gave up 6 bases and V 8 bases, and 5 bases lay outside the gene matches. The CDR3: CASGSGGGEQYF. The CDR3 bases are TGTGCCAGCGGTAGCGGGGGTGGCGAGCAGTACTTC.

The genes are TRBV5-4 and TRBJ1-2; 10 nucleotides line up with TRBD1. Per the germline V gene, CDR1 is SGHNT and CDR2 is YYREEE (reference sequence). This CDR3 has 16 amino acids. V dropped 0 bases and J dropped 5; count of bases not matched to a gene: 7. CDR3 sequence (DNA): TGTGCCAGCAGCTTGGGGGACAGGGGAGGGGTTTATGGCTACACCTTC. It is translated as CASSLGDRGGVYGYTF.

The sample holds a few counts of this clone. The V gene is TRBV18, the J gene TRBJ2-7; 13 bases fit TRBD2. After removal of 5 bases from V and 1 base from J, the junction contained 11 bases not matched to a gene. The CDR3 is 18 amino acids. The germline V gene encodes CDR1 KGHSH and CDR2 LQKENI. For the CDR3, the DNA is TGTGCCAGCTCAACCTCCGGGACTAGCGGGACCCCTTCCTACGAGCAGTACTTC. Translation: CASSTSGTSGTPSYEQYF.

The CDR3 DNA is TGTGCCAGTACTGACCGCGGCTCTGGAAACACCATATATTTT. Translation gives CASTDRGSGNTIYF. This rearrangement joins TRBV19 to TRBJ1-3; D ambiguous. The CDR3 contains 14 residues. Per the germline V gene, CDR1 is LNHDA and CDR2 is SQIVND (reference sequence). V lost 7 bases to trimming and J lost 0 bases, with 10 bases between them.

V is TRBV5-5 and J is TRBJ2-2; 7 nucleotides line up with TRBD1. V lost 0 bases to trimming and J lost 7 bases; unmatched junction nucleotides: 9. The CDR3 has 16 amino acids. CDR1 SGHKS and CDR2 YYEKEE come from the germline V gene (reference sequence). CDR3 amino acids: CASSLASRGQSGELFF. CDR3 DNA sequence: TGTGCCAGCAGCTTGGCGTCGAGGGGGCAGAGCGGGGAGCTGTTTTTT. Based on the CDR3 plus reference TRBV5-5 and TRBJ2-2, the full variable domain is DAGVTQSPTHLIKTRGQQVTLRCSPISGHKSVSWYQQVLGQGPQFIFQYYEKEERGRGNFPDRFSARQFPNYSSELNVNALLLGDSALYLCASSLASRGQSGELFFGEGSRLTVL.

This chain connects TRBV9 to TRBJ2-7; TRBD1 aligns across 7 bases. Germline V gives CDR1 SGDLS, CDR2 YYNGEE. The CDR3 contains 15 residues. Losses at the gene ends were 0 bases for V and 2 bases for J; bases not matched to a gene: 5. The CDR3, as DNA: TGTGCCAGCAGCGTAGCCGGGACAGTTACCTACGAGCAGTACTTC. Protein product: CASSVAGTVTYEQYF.

The CDR3, as DNA: TGTGCCAGCAGTCCGGACTCCTTCATGAACACTGAAGCTTTCTTT. The encoded protein is CASSPDSFMNTEAFF. This chain joins TRBV5-4 and TRBJ1-1; no firm D call. The V gene's germline CDR1 is SGHNT and CDR2 YYREEE (reference sequence). This CDR3 contains 15 residues. Trimming took 5 bases from V and 0 from J, leaving 14 bases between them.

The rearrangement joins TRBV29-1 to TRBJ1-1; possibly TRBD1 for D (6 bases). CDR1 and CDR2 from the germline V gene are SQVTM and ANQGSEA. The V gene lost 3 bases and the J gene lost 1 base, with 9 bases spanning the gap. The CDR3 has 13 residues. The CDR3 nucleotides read TGCAGCGTTGAGAGGGGGAGGAACACTGAAGCTTTCTTT. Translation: CSVERGRNTEAFF.

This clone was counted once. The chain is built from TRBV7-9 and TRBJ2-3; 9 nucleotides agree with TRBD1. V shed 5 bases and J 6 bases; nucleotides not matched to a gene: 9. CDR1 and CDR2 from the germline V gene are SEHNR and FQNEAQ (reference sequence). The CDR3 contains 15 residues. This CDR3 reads CASSPLGDREDTQYF. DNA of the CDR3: TGTGCCAGCAGCCCCCTCGGGGACAGGGAGGATACGCAGTATTTT.

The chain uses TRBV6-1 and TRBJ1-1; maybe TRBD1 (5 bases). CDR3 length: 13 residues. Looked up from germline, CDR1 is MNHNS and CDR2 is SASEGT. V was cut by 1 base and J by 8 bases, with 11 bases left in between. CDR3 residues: CASSEESGSEAFF. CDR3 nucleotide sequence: TGTGCCAGCAGTGAAGAATCAGGGTCCGAAGCTTTCTTT.

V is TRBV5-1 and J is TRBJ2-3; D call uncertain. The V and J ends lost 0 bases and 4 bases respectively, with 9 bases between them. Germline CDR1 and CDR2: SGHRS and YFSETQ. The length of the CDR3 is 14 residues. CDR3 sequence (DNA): TGCGCCAGCAGCTTGGAAACTAAGGCAGATACGCAGTATTTT. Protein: CASSLETKADTQYF.

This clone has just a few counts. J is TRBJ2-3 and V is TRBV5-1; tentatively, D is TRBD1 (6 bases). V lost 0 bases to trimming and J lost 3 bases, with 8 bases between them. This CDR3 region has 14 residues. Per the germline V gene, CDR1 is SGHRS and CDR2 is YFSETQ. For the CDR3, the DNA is TGCGCCAGCAGCTTGGACCAGGGGACAGATACGCAGTATTTT. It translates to CASSLDQGTDTQYF.

The CDR3 coding sequence is TGTGCCAGCAGCGACCTTAGCTCTGGAAACACCATATATTTT. Amino acid sequence: CASSDLSSGNTIYF. The chain employs TRBV6-6 and TRBJ1-3; the D is unclear. The germline V gene has CDR1 MNHNY and CDR2 SVGAGI (reference sequence). The V end was cut by 6 bases, the J end by 0 bases, with 9 bases between. The CDR3 contains 14 residues.

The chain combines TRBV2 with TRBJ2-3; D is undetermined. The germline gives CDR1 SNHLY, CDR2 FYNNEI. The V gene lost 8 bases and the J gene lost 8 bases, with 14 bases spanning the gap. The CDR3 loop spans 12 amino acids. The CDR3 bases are TGTGCCAGCCAAGCCGATAAGGGTACGCAGTATTTT. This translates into CASQADKGTQYF.

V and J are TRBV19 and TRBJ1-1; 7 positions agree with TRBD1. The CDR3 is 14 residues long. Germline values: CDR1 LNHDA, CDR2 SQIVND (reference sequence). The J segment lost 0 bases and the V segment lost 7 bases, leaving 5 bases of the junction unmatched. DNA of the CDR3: TGTGCCAGTACTTTGACAGGGATGAACACTGAAGCTTTCTTT. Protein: CASTLTGMNTEAFF.